One sample yielded the 18 T cell receptor beta chains listed below, sequenced in a study of blood T cell repertoires in COVID-19. Assay: immunoSEQ multiplex PCR; the TCRdb copy retains only in-frame clones and omits some. The repertoire holds roughly 62,000 clones, approximately 79% seen once, with around a sixth in the top ten. The specimen sequenced was peripheral blood. The receptors derive from a man in his 60s with acute or convalescent COVID-19.

The chain uses TRBV9 and TRBJ2-7; D perhaps matches TRBD2 (6 bases). Germline CDR1 and CDR2: SGDLS and YYNGEE. The ends were cut back, 4 bases at V and 3 bases at J, with 14 bases in the middle. There are 14 residues in the CDR3. The CDR3 sequence: CASSPRGIRYEQYF. DNA of the CDR3: TGTGCCAGCAGCCCCCGGGGGATTCGCTACGAGCAGTACTTC. Filled out from reference TRBV9 and TRBJ2-7, the complete variable domain reads DSGVTQTPKHLITATGQRVTLRCSPRSGDLSVYWYQQSLDQGLQFLIQYYNGEERAKGNILERFSAQQFPDLHSELNLSSLELGDSALYFCASSPRGIRYEQYFGPGTRLTVT.

The chain links TRBV7-6 to TRBJ1-6; perhaps TRBD1 as D (6 bases). V lost 3 bases to trimming and J lost 7 bases, with 10 bases between them. Germline CDR1 is SGHVS and CDR2 is FNYEAQ. The CDR3 totals 14 residues. CDR3 in amino acids: CASSFRGENSPLHF. Written as DNA, the CDR3 is TGTGCCAGCAGCTTCAGGGGCGAGAATTCACCCCTCCACTTT. The variable domain in full, completed from reference TRBV7-6 and TRBJ1-6, reads GAGVSQSPRYKVTKRGQDVALRCDPISGHVSLYWYRQALGQGPEFLTYFNYEAQQDKSGLPNDRFSAERPEGSISTLTIQRTEQRDSAMYRCASSFRGENSPLHFGNGTRLTVT.

The rearrangement joins TRBV15 to TRBJ1-1; D is uncertain. CDR1 and CDR2 (germline): LNHNV, YYDKDF (reference sequence). The CDR3 loop spans 14 amino acids. Trimming stripped 0 bases from V and 8 bases from J, with 13 bases between. This CDR3 is CATSRDLGSGEAFF. In DNA form, the CDR3 reads TGTGCCACCAGCAGAGATCTTGGCAGCGGAGAAGCTTTCTTT. Supplemented by reference TRBV15 and TRBJ1-1, the full variable domain reads DAMVIQNPRYQVTQFGKPVTLSCSQTLNHNVMYWYQQKSSQAPKLLFHYYDKDFNNEADTPDNFQSRRPNTSFCFLDIRSPGLGDTAMYLCATSRDLGSGEAFFGQGTRLTVV.

This sequence joins TRBV2 and TRBJ1-1; TRBD1 is a possible D gene (6 bases). Germline CDR1 SNHLY, CDR2 FYNNEI. V dropped 2 bases and J dropped 9 bases, with 10 bases sitting between them. The CDR3 consists of 12 residues. The CDR3 spells CASSERGTKAFF. CDR3 coding DNA: TGTGCCAGCAGTGAAAGGGGGACCAAAGCTTTCTTT.

The chain combines TRBV19 with TRBJ2-1; 7 bases are a match to TRBD2. V shed 4 bases, J shed 0 bases, and the junction held 3 bases outside the gene matches. The CDR3 spans 15 residues. Germline CDR1 LNHDA, CDR2 SQIVND (reference sequence). The CDR3 here is CASSTLAASYNEQFF. The DNA for the CDR3 is TGTGCCAGTAGTACTCTAGCGGCCTCCTACAATGAGCAGTTCTTC.

This clone came up a few times. The chain links TRBV28 to TRBJ2-3; 10 bases agree with TRBD2. The germline V gene has CDR1 MDHEN and CDR2 SYDVKM. Losses at the gene ends were 5 bases for V and 0 bases for J; bases not matched to a gene: 5. CDR3 length: 16 residues. The DNA for the CDR3 is TGTGCCAGCAGTGCCGGACTAGCGGTTAGCACAGATACGCAGTATTTT. Encoded protein: CASSAGLAVSTDTQYF. The variable domain in full, completed from reference TRBV28 and TRBJ2-3, reads DVKVTQSSRYLVKRTGEKVFLECVQDMDHENMFWYRQDPGLGLRLIYFSYDVKMKEKGDIPEGYSVSREKKERFSLILESASTNQTSMYLCASSAGLAVSTDTQYFGPGTRLTVL.

The gene calls are TRBV4-1 and TRBJ2-7; 7 bases agree with TRBD2. Losses at the gene ends were 6 bases for V and 6 bases for J; bases not matched to a gene: 11. The CDR3 is 14 residues long. CDR1 is MGHRA, CDR2 YSYEKL, per germline. Here the CDR3 reads CASREVAGKVEQYF. The CDR3 DNA reads as TGCGCCAGCAGGGAGGTAGCGGGTAAAGTCGAGCAGTACTTC.

The CDR3 DNA reads TGTGCCAGCAGCTTAGGACAGAACACTGAAGCTTTCTTT. Its translation: CASSLGQNTEAFF. This sequence joins TRBV7-3 and TRBJ1-1; tentative D call: TRBD1 (5 bases). The germline V and J ends were trimmed by 2 bases and 1 base, with 5 bases remaining between them. Germline V gene sequence: CDR1 SGHTA, CDR2 FQGTGA. The CDR3 runs to 13 residues.

The chain couples TRBV6-5 to TRBJ1-1, with 7 nucleotides matching TRBD1. The germline gives CDR1 MNHEY, CDR2 SVGAGI. This CDR3 region has 14 residues. J was trimmed by 0 bases and V by 7 bases; bases with no gene match: 5. This chain's CDR3 is CASIPGQMNTEAFF. The DNA for the CDR3 is TGTGCCAGCATCCCGGGACAGATGAACACTGAAGCTTTCTTT.

This clone was counted a few times. The J gene is TRBJ2-7, the V gene TRBV7-8; 8 bases align to TRBD2. The CDR3 spans 16 residues. Trimming at V came to 5 bases and at J to 5 bases, leaving 14 bases not matched to a gene. Germline V lookup: CDR1 SGHVS, CDR2 FQNEAQ. CDR3 nucleotides: TGTGCCAGCAGCCCGTCCCGGACTAGCCAAGGGCACGAGCAGTACTTC. Translation: CASSPSRTSQGHEQYF.

The chain combines TRBV2 with TRBJ1-2; D is ambiguous. The CDR3 length is 17 residues. Germline loops: CDR1 SNHLY, CDR2 FYNNEI. The germline V and J ends were trimmed by 3 bases and 5 bases, with 22 bases remaining between them. CDR3 region: CASSDMVSGLSPYGYTF. In DNA form, the CDR3 reads TGTGCCAGCAGTGACATGGTTTCAGGCCTCTCTCCATATGGCTACACCTTC. The full variable domain, rest sourced from reference TRBV2 and TRBJ1-2, is EPEVTQTPSHQVTQMGQEVILRCVPISNHLYFYWYRQILGQKVEFLVSFYNNEISEKSEIFDDQFSVERPDGSNFTLKIRSTKLEDSAMYFCASSDMVSGLSPYGYTFGSGTRLTVV.

The rearrangement joins TRBV10-2 to TRBJ1-1; D not certain. Germline V lookup: CDR1 WSHSY, CDR2 SAAADI. The CDR3 is made up of 13 amino acids. Trimming removed 6 bases from V and 6 bases from J, with 14 bases in between. CDR3 nucleotides: TGCGCCAGCAGCGACGTCCTGGGCTCTGAAGCTTTCTTT. Its protein product is CASSDVLGSEAFF.

The chain uses TRBV2 and TRBJ2-5, with D possibly TRBD1 on 5 matching bases. The germline CDR1 and CDR2 sequences are SNHLY and FYNNEI. Between the trimmed V and J ends, which lost 4 bases and 3 bases, there was a span of 12 bases. The CDR3 is 14 amino acids. This CDR3 is CASSVQGGEETQYF. The DNA for the CDR3 is TGTGCCAGCAGTGTTCAGGGTGGGGAAGAGACCCAGTACTTC.

The chain is built from TRBV28 and TRBJ2-7; 8 bases line up with TRBD1. Germline lookup yields CDR1 MDHEN and CDR2 SYDVKM. The V gene end was trimmed by 3 bases and the J gene end by 4 bases; junction bases not matched to a gene: 5. The length of the CDR3 is 14 residues. The CDR3 DNA sequence: TGTGCCAGCAGTTTCCGGGACAGGAGTTACGAGCAGTACTTC. Its protein product is CASSFRDRSYEQYF.

This clone was seen once. Other nucleotide sequences from this sample produce the same CDR3. CDR3 bases: TGTGCCAGTAGTATAGGAGGCATCGTCTACGAGCAGTACTTC. Amino acid sequence: CASSIGGIVYEQYF. V is TRBV19 and J is TRBJ2-7; no clear D. The CDR3 runs to 14 residues. Trimming cost V 1 base and J 3 bases, with 10 bases left between them. CDR1 and CDR2 (germline): LNHDA, SQIVND (reference sequence).

The chain links TRBV11-2 to TRBJ1-3; D unresolved. The CDR3 runs to 13 residues. Germline V gives CDR1 SGHAT, CDR2 FQNNGV. V was clipped by 7 bases and J by 4 bases, with 11 bases between them. Here the CDR3 DNA reads TGTGCCAGCACCCCGAGGGTCGGAAACACCATATATTTT. Translating gives CASTPRVGNTIYF.

The chain employs TRBV3-1 (or the pseudogene TRBV3-2) and TRBJ2-1; 13 bases agree with TRBD2. Germline V gene lookup returns CDR1 LGHDT and CDR2 YNNKEL (reference sequence). CDR3 size: 16 residues. Trimming removed 4 bases from V and 10 bases from J; junction bases left unmatched: 10. This CDR3 is CASSPTSGRATLEQFF. DNA of the CDR3: TGTGCCAGCAGCCCCACTAGCGGGAGGGCAACTCTCGAGCAGTTCTTC.

This chain connects TRBV28 to TRBJ2-7, with a weak D call TRBD2 (6 bases). The CDR3 has 17 residues. The germline V gene has CDR1 MDHEN and CDR2 SYDVKM. V was cut by 5 bases and J by 3 bases, with 23 bases left in between. This chain's CDR3 is CASSPPHELAENYEQYF. The CDR3 DNA is TGTGCCAGCAGTCCACCCCACGAGTTAGCGGAGAACTACGAGCAGTACTTC.